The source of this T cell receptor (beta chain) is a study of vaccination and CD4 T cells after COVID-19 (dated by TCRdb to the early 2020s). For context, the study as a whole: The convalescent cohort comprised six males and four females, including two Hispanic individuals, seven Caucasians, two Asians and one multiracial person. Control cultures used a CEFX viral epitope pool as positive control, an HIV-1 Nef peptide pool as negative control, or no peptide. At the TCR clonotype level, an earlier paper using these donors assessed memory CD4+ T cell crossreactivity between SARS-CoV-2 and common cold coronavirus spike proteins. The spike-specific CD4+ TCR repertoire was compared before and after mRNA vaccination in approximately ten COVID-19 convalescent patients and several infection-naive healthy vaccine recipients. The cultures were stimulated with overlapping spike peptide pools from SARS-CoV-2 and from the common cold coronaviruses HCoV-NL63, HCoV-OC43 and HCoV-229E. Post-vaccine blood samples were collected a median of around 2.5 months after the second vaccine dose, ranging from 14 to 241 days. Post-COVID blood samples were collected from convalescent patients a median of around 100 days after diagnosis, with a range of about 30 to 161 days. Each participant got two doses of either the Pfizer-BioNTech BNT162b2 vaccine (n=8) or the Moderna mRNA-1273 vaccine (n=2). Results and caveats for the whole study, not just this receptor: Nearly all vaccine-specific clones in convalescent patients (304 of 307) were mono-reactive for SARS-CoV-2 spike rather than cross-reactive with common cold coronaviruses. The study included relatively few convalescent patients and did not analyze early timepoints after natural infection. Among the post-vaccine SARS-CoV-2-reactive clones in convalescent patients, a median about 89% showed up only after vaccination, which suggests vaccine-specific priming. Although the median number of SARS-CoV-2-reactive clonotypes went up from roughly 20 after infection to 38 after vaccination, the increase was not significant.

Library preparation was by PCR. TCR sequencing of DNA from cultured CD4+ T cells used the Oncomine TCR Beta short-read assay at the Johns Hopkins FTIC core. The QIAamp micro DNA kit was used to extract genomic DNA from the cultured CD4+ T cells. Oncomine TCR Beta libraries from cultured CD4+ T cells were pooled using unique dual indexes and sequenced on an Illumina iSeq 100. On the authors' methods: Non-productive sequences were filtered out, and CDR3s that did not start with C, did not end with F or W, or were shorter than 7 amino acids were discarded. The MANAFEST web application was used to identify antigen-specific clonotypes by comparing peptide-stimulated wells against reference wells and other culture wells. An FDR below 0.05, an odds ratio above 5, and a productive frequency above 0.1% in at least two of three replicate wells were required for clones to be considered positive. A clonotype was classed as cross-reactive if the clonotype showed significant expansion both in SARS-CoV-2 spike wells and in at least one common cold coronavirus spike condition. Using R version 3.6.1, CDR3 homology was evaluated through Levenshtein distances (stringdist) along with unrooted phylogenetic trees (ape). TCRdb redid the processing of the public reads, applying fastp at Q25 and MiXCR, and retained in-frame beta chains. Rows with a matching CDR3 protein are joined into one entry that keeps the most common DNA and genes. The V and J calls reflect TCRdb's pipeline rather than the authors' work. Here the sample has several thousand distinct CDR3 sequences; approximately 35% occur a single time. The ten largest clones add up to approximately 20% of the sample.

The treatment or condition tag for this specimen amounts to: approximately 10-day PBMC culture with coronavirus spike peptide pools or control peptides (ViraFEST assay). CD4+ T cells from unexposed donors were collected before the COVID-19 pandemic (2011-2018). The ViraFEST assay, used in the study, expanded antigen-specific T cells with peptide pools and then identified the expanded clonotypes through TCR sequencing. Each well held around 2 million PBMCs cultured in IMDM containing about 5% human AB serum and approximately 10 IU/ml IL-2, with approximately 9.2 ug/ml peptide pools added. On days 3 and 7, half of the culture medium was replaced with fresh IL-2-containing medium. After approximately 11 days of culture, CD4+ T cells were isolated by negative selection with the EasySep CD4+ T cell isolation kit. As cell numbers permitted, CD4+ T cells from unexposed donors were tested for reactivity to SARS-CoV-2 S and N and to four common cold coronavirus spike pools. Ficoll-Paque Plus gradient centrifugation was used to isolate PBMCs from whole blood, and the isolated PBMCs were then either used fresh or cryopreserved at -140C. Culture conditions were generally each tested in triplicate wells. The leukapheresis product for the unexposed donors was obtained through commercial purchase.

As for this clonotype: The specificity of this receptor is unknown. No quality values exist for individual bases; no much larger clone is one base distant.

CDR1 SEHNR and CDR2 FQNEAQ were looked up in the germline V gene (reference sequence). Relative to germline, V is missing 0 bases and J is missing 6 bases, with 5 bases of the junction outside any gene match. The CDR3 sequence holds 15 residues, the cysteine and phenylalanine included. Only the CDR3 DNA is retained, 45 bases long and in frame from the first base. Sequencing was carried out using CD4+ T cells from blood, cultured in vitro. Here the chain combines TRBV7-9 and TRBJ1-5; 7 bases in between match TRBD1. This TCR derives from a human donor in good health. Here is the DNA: TGTGCCAGCAGCTTAGCAGGGGGCGCGGGTCAGCCCCAGCATTTT. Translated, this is CASSLAGGAGQPQHF.